Below, one T cell receptor beta chain is given with its context. Its antigen is not known. TCRdb recomputed calls from the 5' RACE reads with MiXCR, one row per CDR3 protein. The sample lists some 330,000 distinct CDR3 sequences, more than 20% occurring once. The data originate from a study of T-cell memory formation after mild COVID-19. Findings and caveats of the study: Memory from before infection featured some responding clones, which suggests cross-reactive memory joined. There was a balanced CD4/CD8 profile in clones contracting day 15 to 85, and later expanders leaned CD4+.

The CDR3 loop spans 12 amino acids. V shed 6 bases and J shed 6 bases, with 6 bases lying between them. The clonotype originates from an adult woman who had mild COVID-19 (a few samples of this study predate the infection). Cell type and time point are not known. The chain links TRBV12-3 or TRBV12-4 to TRBJ2-6; the D is unclear. Sequencing was done on a sample of PBMCs or a T cell subset sorted from them (not recorded which). CDR3: CASSPPANVLTF. The CDR3 region has the DNA TGTGCCAGCAGCCCCCCGGCCAACGTCCTGACTTTC.